One and the same sample provided the 29 T cell receptor beta chains below, sequenced in a study of blood T cell repertoires in COVID-19. The table came from immunoSEQ multiplex PCR; TCRdb's copy has only in-frame clones and leaves some out. The sample includes 200,000 to 300,000 clones, about 83% of them seen just once. The sample comprised peripheral blood. These TCRs come from a woman aged 40-49 years who had recovered from COVID-19.

The rearrangement joins TRBV20-1 to TRBJ1-5; D is unclear. Germline assignment: CDR1 DFQATT and CDR2 SNEGSKA (reference sequence). V was clipped by 6 bases and J by 2 bases, with 14 bases between them. The CDR3 spans 14 residues. DNA of the CDR3: TGCAGTGCAAGTGCCAGGATTGGCAATCAGCCCCAGCATTTT. It specifies CSASARIGNQPQHF.

The count of this clone is one. The chain carries TRBV10-3 and TRBJ1-3, with D tentatively TRBD1 (6 bases). Germline CDR1 ENHRY, CDR2 SYGVKD. V was shortened by 3 bases and J by 10 bases, with 16 bases between the two germline ends. The CDR3 consists of 14 residues. The CDR3 region is CAISETGYGVTIYF. CDR3 nucleotides: TGTGCCATCAGTGAAACAGGGTATGGAGTAACCATATATTTT.

The chain has TRBV28 and TRBJ2-2, with 10 bases lining up with TRBD1. This CDR3 has 13 amino acids. Germline trimming cut 6 bases from V and 5 bases from J; bases unmatched to any gene: 0. The germline gives CDR1 MDHEN, CDR2 SYDVKM. CDR3 sequence: CASRGQGTGELFF. CDR3 in DNA: TGTGCCAGCAGGGGACAGGGGACCGGGGAGCTGTTTTTT.

The V and J genes are TRBV24-1 and TRBJ1-3; possibly TRBD1 for D (5 bases). From germline, CDR1 is KGHDR and CDR2 SFDVKD. Trimming left V 5 bases short and J 3 bases short, with 13 bases between. This CDR3 has 15 residues. The CDR3 loop is CATSALKGLGNTIYF. In DNA form, the CDR3 reads TGTGCCACCAGTGCCCTTAAGGGGCTTGGAAACACCATATATTTT.

This clone has only a few counts. V and J are TRBV25-1 and TRBJ2-4; D not certain. The CDR3 has 12 residues. CDR1 is MGHDK, CDR2 SYGVNS, per germline. The V gene lost 3 bases and the J gene lost 4 bases, with 4 bases spanning the gap. The CDR3 protein is CASSDMKNIQYF. CDR3 bases: TGTGCCAGCAGTGACATGAAAAACATTCAGTACTTC.

This chain uses TRBV5-4 with TRBJ1-4; 7 bases fit TRBD1. Trimming cost V 4 bases and J 2 bases; bases outside gene matches: 2. The germline CDR1 and CDR2 sequences are SGHNT and YYREEE (reference sequence). The CDR3 contains 14 residues. The CDR3 loop reads CASSAGQTNEKLFF. The CDR3 DNA is TGTGCCAGCAGCGCGGGACAGACTAATGAAAAACTGTTTTTT. Full variable domain (remainder filled in from reference TRBV5-4 and TRBJ1-4): ETGVTQSPTHLIKTRGQQVTLRCSSQSGHNTVSWYQQALGQGPQFIFQYYREEENGRGNFPPRFSGLQFPNYSSELNVNALELDDSALYLCASSAGQTNEKLFFGSGTQLSVL.

This sequence joins TRBV9 and TRBJ2-1, with 8 bases lining up with TRBD2. The CDR3 loop spans 16 amino acids. The germline V gene encodes CDR1 SGDLS and CDR2 YYNGEE. V lost 3 bases to trimming and J lost 3 bases; unmatched junction nucleotides: 8. The CDR3 loop reads CASSAFAGTSYNEQFF. CDR3 in DNA: TGTGCCAGCAGCGCCTTCGCCGGGACTAGCTACAATGAGCAGTTCTTC.

The rearrangement uses TRBV7-9 and TRBJ1-6, with 12 bases that match TRBD1. Trimming at V came to 4 bases and at J to 10 bases, leaving 2 bases not matched to a gene. Germline values: CDR1 SEHNR, CDR2 FQNEAQ (reference sequence). This CDR3 spans 14 amino acids. In DNA form, the CDR3 reads TGTGCCAGCAGCTCCGGGACAGGGGGCTCACCCCTCCACTTT. Translated: CASSSGTGGSPLHF.

The gene calls are TRBV5-8 and TRBJ1-4; 7 nucleotides line up with TRBD1. The ends lost 0 bases at V and 8 bases at J; junction bases unmatched: 7. This CDR3 has 15 amino acids. CDR1 and CDR2 from the germline V gene are SGHTS and YDEGEE. The CDR3 bases are TGTGCCAGCAGCTTGGCGCGTCAGGGGGACGAAAAACTGTTTTTT. Encoded protein: CASSLARQGDEKLFF.

The chain links TRBV2 to TRBJ1-2; no clear D. V lost 2 bases and J lost 5, with 9 bases in between. This CDR3 has 13 amino acids. The germline V gene has CDR1 SNHLY and CDR2 FYNNEI. In nucleotides, the CDR3 is TGTGCCAGCAGTGAATACGGGATGTATGGCTACACCTTC. Translating it yields CASSEYGMYGYTF.

The chain joins TRBV11-2 to TRBJ1-3, with D maybe TRBD1 (5 bases). There are 18 residues in the CDR3. V was clipped by 5 bases and J by 0 bases, with 20 bases between them. The V gene's germline CDR1 is SGHAT and CDR2 FQNNGV. CDR3: CASSPTDIRSFSGNTIYF. The CDR3 DNA follows: TGTGCCAGCAGCCCAACGGACATCAGATCCTTCTCTGGAAACACCATATATTTT.

The chain carries TRBV18 and TRBJ1-1; D unresolved. This CDR3 is 16 amino acids long. The germline CDR1 and CDR2 sequences are KGHSH and LQKENI. The V and J ends lost 1 base and 2 bases respectively, with 14 bases between them. The CDR3 nucleotides are TGTGCCAGCTCACCACGAGGTAGCGAGGTAAACACTGAAGCTTTCTTT. Amino acid sequence: CASSPRGSEVNTEAFF.

The rearrangement joins TRBV3-1 (or the pseudogene TRBV3-2) to TRBJ1-3; 9 positions match TRBD1. Germline V CDR1 and CDR2: LGHDT, YNNKEL (reference sequence). J lost 4 bases, V lost 7 bases, and 11 bases had no gene match. The CDR3 totals 16 residues. The CDR3 spells CASTISSGTGGNTIYF. The DNA of the CDR3 is TGTGCCAGCACAATTTCCTCCGGGACAGGGGGAAACACCATATATTTT.

The chain has TRBV6-5 and TRBJ2-5, with TRBD1 identical over 8 bases. The CDR3 contains 14 residues. The germline V gene has CDR1 MNHEY and CDR2 SVGAGI. Germline trimming cut 5 bases from V and 6 bases from J; bases unmatched to any gene: 8. DNA for the CDR3: TGTGCCAGCAGTCGTGACAGGGGTGTGCAGACCCAGTACTTC. Its translation is CASSRDRGVQTQYF.

V and J are TRBV29-1 and TRBJ1-1; maybe TRBD1 (6 bases). This CDR3 contains 12 residues. The V gene's germline CDR1 is SQVTM and CDR2 ANQGSEA. V lost 7 bases, J lost 4 bases, and 13 bases lay in between. CDR3 in DNA: TGCAGCGCGGCGCCACAGGGCACTGAAGCTTTCTTT. It encodes CSAAPQGTEAFF.

The gene calls are TRBV20-1 and TRBJ1-2; D not resolved. Germline V lookup: CDR1 DFQATT, CDR2 SNEGSKA (reference sequence). This CDR3 has 11 amino acids. CDR3 protein: CAGDFNYGYTF. The CDR3 DNA reads TGCGCAGGCGATTTTAACTATGGCTACACCTTC.

The chain combines TRBV19 with TRBJ1-6; D call uncertain. Germline lookup yields CDR1 LNHDA and CDR2 SQIVND (reference sequence). The CDR3 length is 14 residues. Trimming cost V 5 bases and J 14 bases, with 19 bases left between them. CDR3 DNA: TGTGCCAGTAGTCCTGTAGGAGGAGGAGTCACCCTCCACTTT. Its protein is CASSPVGGGVTLHF.

The gene calls are TRBV5-1 and TRBJ2-7; the match to TRBD1 covers 7 bases. V was pared by 4 bases and J by 0 bases, with 7 bases of the junction left unmatched. Germline V CDR1 and CDR2: SGHRS, YFSETQ. The CDR3 runs to 15 residues. CDR3 residues: CASSPGQTSSYEQYF. In nucleotides, the CDR3 is TGCGCCAGCAGCCCGGGACAGACAAGCTCCTACGAGCAGTACTTC.

The CDR3 loop is CATRGGTSYEQYF. The DNA for the CDR3 is TGTGCCACCCGCGGGGGGACGTCCTACGAGCAGTACTTC. The chain employs TRBV7-9 and TRBJ2-7, with 8 bases identical to TRBD2. The germline CDR1 and CDR2 sequences are SEHNR and FQNEAQ (reference sequence). CDR3 size: 13 residues. Germline trimming cut 10 bases from V and 1 base from J; bases unmatched to any gene: 6.

The V and J genes are TRBV18 and TRBJ2-3, with 8 bases lining up with TRBD2. Germline V CDR1 and CDR2: KGHSH, LQKENI. V shed 3 bases, J shed 2 bases, and the junction held 4 bases outside the gene matches. CDR3 length: 15 amino acids. The CDR3 here is CASSPRAGDTDTQYF. For the CDR3, the DNA is TGTGCCAGCTCACCCAGAGCGGGGGACACAGATACGCAGTATTTT.

The rearrangement uses TRBV28 and TRBJ2-3; 8 positions agree with TRBD2. V shed 5 bases, J shed 5 bases, and the junction held 9 bases outside the gene matches. This CDR3 spans 15 amino acids. CDR1 and CDR2 from the germline V gene are MDHEN and SYDVKM. CDR3 nucleotide sequence: TGTGCCAGCAGTCTACAGGGACTAGGGGGAGATACGCAGTATTTT. Protein sequence: CASSLQGLGGDTQYF.

This clone was detected once. The chain couples TRBV5-1 to TRBJ2-1; 7 positions agree with TRBD1. CDR3 length: 15 amino acids. Germline V gene sequence: CDR1 SGHRS, CDR2 YFSETQ. V gave up 2 bases and J gave up 7 bases; unmatched junction bases: 9. The CDR3 DNA is TGCGCCAGCAGCTTAGGTGGACAGGAGGCAAATGAGCAGTTCTTC. This encodes CASSLGGQEANEQFF.

As for this clone: The sample has other DNA sequences that encode this CDR3 too. CDR3 sequence: CASSLTGGNEKLFF. CDR3 sequence (DNA): TGCGCCAGCAGCCTTACAGGGGGTAATGAAAAACTGTTTTTT. J is TRBJ1-4 and V is TRBV5-1; 8 bases match TRBD1. CDR1 SGHRS and CDR2 YFSETQ come from the germline V gene. The CDR3 loop spans 14 amino acids. The J segment lost 4 bases and the V segment lost 4 bases, leaving 3 bases of the junction unmatched.

The J gene is TRBJ1-3, the V gene TRBV10-1; TRBD1 might be the D (5 bases). The CDR3 runs to 16 residues. The germline CDR1 and CDR2 sequences are WNHNN and SYGVQD (reference sequence). V shed 3 bases and J shed 0 bases, with 12 bases lying between them. The CDR3 reads CASSDSTAFSGNTIYF. For the CDR3, the DNA is TGCGCCAGCAGTGACTCGACAGCTTTCTCTGGAAACACCATATATTTT.

This chain uses TRBV7-9 with TRBJ1-2; the match to TRBD1 covers 9 bases. CDR3 length: 15 residues. Trimming cost V 5 bases and J 6 bases; bases outside gene matches: 10. CDR1 is SEHNR and CDR2 is FQNEAQ in the germline V gene (reference sequence). The CDR3, as DNA: TGTGCCAGCAGCGCCGCGGACAGGGGATTGGATGGCTACACCTTC. It yields the protein CASSAADRGLDGYTF. The whole variable domain, filled in from reference TRBV7-9 and TRBJ1-2, reads DTGVSQNPRHKITKRGQNVTFRCDPISEHNRLYWYRQTLGQGPEFLTYFQNEAQLEKSRLLSDRFSAERPKGSFSTLEIQRTEQGDSAMYLCASSAADRGLDGYTFGSGTRLTVV.

J is TRBJ1-4 and V is TRBV7-9; D is ambiguous. The CDR3 length is 14 residues. Per the germline V gene, CDR1 is SEHNR and CDR2 is FQNEAQ (reference sequence). V gave up 2 bases and J gave up 0 bases, with 4 bases separating them. The CDR3 region is CASSLQSTNEKLFF. CDR3 coding DNA: TGTGCCAGCAGCTTACAGTCAACTAATGAAAAACTGTTTTTT.

This chain uses TRBV7-6 with TRBJ1-1, with D perhaps matching TRBD1 (6 bases). Trimming left V 1 base short and J 1 base short, with 10 bases between. The CDR3 runs to 15 residues. Germline V gene data show CDR1 as SGHVS and CDR2 as FNYEAQ. The CDR3 sequence: CASSLDRDANTEAFF. As DNA, the CDR3 is TGTGCCAGCAGCTTAGACAGGGACGCGAACACTGAAGCTTTCTTT.

This chain links TRBV5-5 with TRBJ2-7; maybe TRBD2 (5 bases). This CDR3 spans 16 amino acids. V was cut by 3 bases and J by 3 bases, with 19 bases left in between. Germline CDR1 is SGHKS and CDR2 is YYEKEE (reference sequence). The CDR3 protein is CASSSVGPSAGYEQYF. The CDR3 nucleotides are TGTGCCAGCAGCTCGGTCGGTCCCAGCGCGGGCTACGAGCAGTACTTC.

The V call is TRBV7-3, the J call TRBJ2-3, with a weak D call TRBD2 (5 bases). Germline assignment: CDR1 SGHTA and CDR2 FQGTGA. V lost 2 bases and J lost 5, with 11 bases in between. This CDR3 spans 14 amino acids. CDR3 in DNA: TGTGCCAGCAGCTTACGAGGGTTGGGAGATACGCAGTATTTT. As protein: CASSLRGLGDTQYF. Full variable domain (outside the CDR3, taken from reference TRBV7-3 and TRBJ2-3): GAGVSQTPSNKVTEKGKYVELRCDPISGHTALYWYRQSLGQGPEFLIYFQGTGAADDSGLPNDRFFAVRPEGSVSTLKIQRTERGDSAVYLCASSLRGLGDTQYFGPGTRLTVL.